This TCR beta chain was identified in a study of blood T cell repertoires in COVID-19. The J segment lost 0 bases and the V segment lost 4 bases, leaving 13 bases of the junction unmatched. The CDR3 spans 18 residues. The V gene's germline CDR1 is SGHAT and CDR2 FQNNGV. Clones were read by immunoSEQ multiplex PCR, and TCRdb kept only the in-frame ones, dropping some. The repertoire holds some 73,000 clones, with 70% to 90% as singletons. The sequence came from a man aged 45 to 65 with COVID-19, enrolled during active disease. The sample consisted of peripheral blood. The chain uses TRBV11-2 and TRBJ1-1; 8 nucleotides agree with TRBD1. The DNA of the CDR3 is TGTGCCAGCAGCTCTCCCGGGACAGGAGAGCTCATGAACACTGAAGCTTTCTTT. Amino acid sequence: CASSSPGTGELMNTEAFF. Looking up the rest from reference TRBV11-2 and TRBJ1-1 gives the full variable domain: EAGVAQSPRYKIIEKRQSVAFWCNPISGHATLYWYQQILGQGPKLLIQFQNNGVVDDSQLPKDRFSAERLKGVDSTLKIQPAKLEDSAVYLCASSSPGTGELMNTEAFFGQGTRLTVV.